This T cell receptor beta chain was captured in a study of graft-versus-host responses after intestinal transplantation. Study information: Each recipient received a multivisceral, liver-intestinal, or isolated intestinal graft. Anti-thymocyte globulin induction was given to all recipients, followed by tacrolimus and steroids for two to four years.

General study findings and limits: Recipient marrow contained GvH clones, some of which appeared first in ileum or blood. Circulating GvH clone levels at their peak were associated with HvG declines (early post-transplant).

Measured with immunoSEQ multiplex PCR; TCRdb has only the in-frame clones, and not every one. The sample contains some 120,000 clones, just over 90% of which appear only once. With respect to this clone: Its antigen is currently unknown.

This CDR3 has 14 residues. Germline CDR1 SGHRS, CDR2 YFSETQ. V lost 4 bases, J lost 1 base, and 3 bases stayed unmatched. This material consisted of unstimulated CD4+ T cells sorted from spleen or lymph node cells, taken before intestinal transplant. The receptor was derived from a human donor who received an intestinal transplant. The chain carries TRBV5-1 and TRBJ1-1, with 8 bases that match TRBD1. CDR3 sequence (DNA): TGCGCCAGCAGCCAGGGGACAGGGAACACTGAAGCTTTCTTT. Translating gives CASSQGTGNTEAFF.